What follows are 30 T cell receptor beta chains derived from one specimen sequenced in a study of shared clonotypes between healthy human individuals (dated by TCRdb to 2018 to 2021). The library was prepared using the immunoSEQ multiplex PCR assay. TCRdb obtained this table from immuneACCESS and retained in-frame rearrangements with V and J assigned. These tables miss some clones; where compared with another copy, unresolved V genes account for less than half of the shortfall, and the remainder is unexplained. Counted in this sample were over a million clones; around 97% of them appeared once. The top ten clonotypes cover roughly 1.2% of the sample. The sample was naive CD4+ T cells sorted from blood. According to the study, the label for this sample's cell subset or site signals: CD45RA+ positively selected. The receptors stem from a young man in good health.

The rearrangement links TRBV28 to TRBJ2-7, with TRBD2 as a possible D gene (7 bases). Germline loops: CDR1 MDHEN, CDR2 SYDVKM. Trimming pared 11 bases from V and 4 bases from J, leaving 12 bases between. The CDR3 loop spans 11 amino acids. CDR3 in amino acids: CAGGGQYEQYF. The CDR3 region has the DNA TGTGCCGGCGGGGGACAATACGAGCAGTACTTC.

For this clone: The junction departs from the called germline gene at one end, perhaps through a read error. The J gene is TRBJ2-3, the V gene TRBV20-1, with D possibly being TRBD1 (6 bases). In germline, CDR1 is DFQATT, CDR2 SNEGSKA (reference sequence). CDR3 length: 10 residues. CDR3 sequence: CSARDGQGLF. DNA of the CDR3: TGCAGTGCTAGAGATGGGCAGGGGCTTTTT.

To note about this clone: One junction end disagrees with the germline gene, perhaps due to a read error. The V and J genes are TRBV6-1 and TRBJ2-1; TRBD1 is a possible D gene (6 bases). CDR3 length: 14 residues. Germline V lookup: CDR1 MNHNS, CDR2 SASEGT. CDR3 sequence (DNA): TGTGCCACCAGTGATATGAGGGGGATGAATGAGCAGTTCTTC. Translated, it gives CATSDMRGMNEQFF.

CDR3 region: CASSRTRPSNQPQHF. Here the CDR3 DNA reads TGCGCCAGCTCCCGAACTAGGCCTAGCAATCAGCCCCAGCATTTT. This sequence joins TRBV10-2 and TRBJ1-5; unclear D gene. The V gene's germline CDR1 is WSHSY and CDR2 SAAADI. With 8 bases removed from V and 0 bases from J, the gap between germline ends came to 14 bases. This CDR3 is 15 amino acids long.

The V gene is TRBV18, the J gene TRBJ1-2; the match to TRBD1 covers 9 bases. The CDR3 consists of 18 residues. V dropped 8 bases and J dropped 0; count of bases not matched to a gene: 16. Per the germline V gene, CDR1 is KGHSH and CDR2 is LQKENI. In nucleotides, the CDR3 is TGTGCCAGCACCCAGAGGACAGGGGAAACCCCTACTAACTATGGCTACACCTTC. Its protein product is CASTQRTGETPTNYGYTF.

This chain uses TRBV7-2 with TRBJ2-5; 7 nucleotides agree with TRBD1. The CDR3 extends over 16 amino acids. The germline V gene has CDR1 SGHTA and CDR2 FQGNSA. V shed 5 bases, J shed 4 bases, and the junction held 13 bases outside the gene matches. The CDR3 is CASSRSRGRSRETQYF. CDR3 sequence (DNA): TGTGCCAGCAGCCGTTCGAGGGGGCGGTCGAGAGAGACCCAGTACTTC.

This chain uses TRBV7-3 with TRBJ2-2, with D unclear. V was shortened by 4 bases and J by 7 bases, with 10 bases between the two germline ends. The CDR3 spans 13 residues. From germline, CDR1 is SGHTA and CDR2 FQGTGA. CDR3 in amino acids: CASSSLGNGELFF. The CDR3 DNA reads TGTGCCAGCAGCTCATTGGGTAACGGGGAGCTGTTTTTT.

The J gene is TRBJ2-5, the V gene TRBV29-1, with a tentative D call TRBD1 (6 bases). V was shortened by 8 bases and J by 4 bases, with 14 bases between the two germline ends. Looked up from germline, CDR1 is SQVTM and CDR2 is ANQGSEA. The CDR3 totals 12 residues. The CDR3 spells CSSTLGGETQYF. The CDR3 bases are TGCAGCTCAACACTAGGGGGAGAGACCCAGTACTTC.

The chain uses TRBV7-6 and TRBJ2-2; D gene uncertain. Germline V lookup: CDR1 SGHVS, CDR2 FNYEAQ. V was trimmed by 3 bases and J by 7 bases, leaving 12 bases between them. The CDR3 length is 14 residues. The CDR3: CASSLGSGIGELFF. The DNA of the CDR3 is TGTGCCAGCAGCTTGGGATCCGGTATCGGGGAGCTGTTTTTT.

V is TRBV5-4 and J is TRBJ2-3; TRBD2 aligns across 8 bases. The germline V gene encodes CDR1 SGHNT and CDR2 YYREEE (reference sequence). CDR3 length: 16 amino acids. The V segment lost 4 bases and the J segment 2 bases; nucleotides outside the gene matches: 9. DNA for the CDR3: TGTGCCAGCAGCCTTTCACTAGCGGCCCCCACAGATACGCAGTATTTT. Its protein product is CASSLSLAAPTDTQYF.

CDR3 sequence reads: CASSLGGLAVSEQYF. DNA for the CDR3: TGTGCCAGCAGCTTGGGAGGACTAGCGGTTTCAGAGCAGTACTTC. The rearrangement uses TRBV5-6 and TRBJ2-7, with TRBD2 matching 10 bases. CDR3 size: 15 residues. V gave up 0 bases and J gave up 7 bases; unmatched junction bases: 7. Germline V gene sequence: CDR1 SGHDT, CDR2 YYEEEE.

The rearrangement links TRBV5-1 to TRBJ2-7; D is uncertain. Germline CDR1 is SGHRS and CDR2 is YFSETQ. This CDR3 is 17 amino acids long. With 0 bases removed from V and 3 bases from J, the gap between germline ends came to 19 bases. The CDR3 here is CASSLALSTVTIYEQYF. CDR3 coding DNA: TGCGCCAGCAGCTTGGCCCTCTCTACCGTAACCATCTACGAGCAGTACTTC.

This clone was found once. The rearrangement uses TRBV5-1 and TRBJ2-1, with TRBD2 matching over 14 bases. The junction had 15 bases not matched to a gene; V was cut back by 4 bases and J by 3 bases. Germline CDR1 SGHRS, CDR2 YFSETQ. CDR3 size: 20 residues. The CDR3 DNA sequence: TGCGCCAGCAGCCCTGTAACCGGGACTAGCGGGAGAAGTTTCTACAATGAGCAGTTCTTC. It is translated as CASSPVTGTSGRSFYNEQFF.

The chain combines TRBV19 with TRBJ2-1; 10 nucleotides match TRBD1. CDR1 and CDR2 from the germline V gene are LNHDA and SQIVND (reference sequence). V lost 5 bases and J lost 8; bases outside the gene matches: 9. The CDR3 sequence is 15 residues long. The CDR3 is CASSLSGQGNHEQFF. The CDR3, as DNA: TGTGCCAGTAGTCTATCGGGACAGGGGAACCATGAGCAGTTCTTC.

This chain uses TRBV4-2 with TRBJ2-1; no firm D call. CDR1 and CDR2 from the germline V gene are LGHNA and YNFKEQ. V was cut by 0 bases and J by 5 bases, with 2 bases left in between. There are 12 residues in the CDR3. CDR3 region: CASSQEHNEQFF. In DNA, the CDR3 is TGTGCCAGCAGCCAAGAACACAATGAGCAGTTCTTC.

The rearrangement joins TRBV2 to TRBJ2-7, with TRBD2 as a possible D gene (5 bases). Germline lookup yields CDR1 SNHLY and CDR2 FYNNEI. The length of the CDR3 is 12 residues. In DNA, the CDR3 is TGTGCTTCCTGGGAGCCCACGGGAGAGCAGTACTTC. As protein: CASWEPTGEQYF.

This chain connects TRBV5-5 to TRBJ2-2; TRBD1 is a possible D gene (6 bases). The germline CDR1 and CDR2 sequences are SGHKS and YYEKEE (reference sequence). The CDR3 is 16 residues long. Trimming left V 4 bases short and J 1 base short, with 14 bases between. The CDR3 DNA is TGTGCCAGCAGCCGAGCCACAGGGCGGAACACCGGGGAGCTGTTTTTT. Protein: CASSRATGRNTGELFF.

V gene TRBV5-1 combines with J gene TRBJ2-7, with unresolved D. This CDR3 contains 16 residues. Germline CDR1 reads SGHRS; CDR2 reads YFSETQ. V dropped 0 bases and J dropped 5 bases, with 18 bases sitting between them. The CDR3 region has the DNA TGCGCCAGCAGCTTGGGACTGTTTGGGGTCGGCAACGAGCAGTACTTC. Its protein is CASSLGLFGVGNEQYF.

The count of this clone is one. This sequence joins TRBV30 and TRBJ2-7; D is perhaps TRBD1 (5 bases). Germline lookup yields CDR1 GTSNPN and CDR2 SVGIG (reference sequence). The CDR3 runs to 14 residues. V lost 3 bases, J lost 3 bases, and 15 bases lay in between. The CDR3 DNA reads TGTGCCTGGAGCCCCCTCAGGGATAACTACGAGCAGTACTTC. Translating it yields CAWSPLRDNYEQYF.

This clone was counted only a few times. The V and J genes are TRBV19 and TRBJ1-1; D not certain. Trimming removed 7 bases at V and 0 bases at J, with 9 bases between. CDR1 LNHDA and CDR2 SQIVND come from the germline V gene (reference sequence). The CDR3 is 13 amino acids. In nucleotides, the CDR3 is TGTGCCAGTACAAATAGGATGAACACTGAAGCTTTCTTT. The encoded protein is CASTNRMNTEAFF.

J is TRBJ1-4 and V is TRBV4-3, with D perhaps TRBD1 (5 bases). Germline V lookup: CDR1 LGHNA, CDR2 YSLEER. V shed 5 bases and J shed 10 bases, with 17 bases lying between them. This CDR3 contains 14 residues. The CDR3 region has the DNA TGCGCCAGCAGCGGATCTTGGACATCCGTAAAACTGTTTTTT. It specifies CASSGSWTSVKLFF.

The rearrangement uses TRBV27 and TRBJ2-7; 7 bases match TRBD2. Losses at the gene ends were 5 bases for V and 9 bases for J; bases not matched to a gene: 16. This CDR3 has 15 residues. Looked up from germline, CDR1 is MNHEY and CDR2 is SMNVEV (reference sequence). The CDR3 sequence is CASSPRGGGLEAQYF. CDR3 sequence (DNA): TGTGCCAGCAGTCCGCGAGGCGGCGGACTAGAGGCGCAGTACTTC.

The chain is built from TRBV11-2 and TRBJ2-7; tentative D call: TRBD2 (7 bases). CDR1 and CDR2 (germline): SGHAT, FQNNGV. V shed 5 bases and J shed 3 bases, with 20 bases lying between them. CDR3 length equals 16 residues. CDR3 in DNA: TGTGCCAGCAGCACCTGGGGGGGGGCGTTTTTCTACGAGCAGTACTTC. Its protein is CASSTWGGAFFYEQYF. The full variable domain, in which reference TRBV11-2 and TRBJ2-7 provide the parts outside the CDR3, is EAGVAQSPRYKIIEKRQSVAFWCNPISGHATLYWYQQILGQGPKLLIQFQNNGVVDDSQLPKDRFSAERLKGVDSTLKIQPAKLEDSAVYLCASSTWGGAFFYEQYFGPGTRLTVT.

The rearrangement joins TRBV7-3 to TRBJ2-2; 8 nucleotides align to TRBD1. The CDR3 runs 14 residues. Germline-derived CDR1 and CDR2 are SGHTA and FQGTGA. The trim removed 2 bases at V and 5 bases at J, leaving 1 base unmatched. The CDR3 DNA follows: TGTGCCAGCAGCTTACAGGGGGCGACCGGGGAGCTGTTTTTT. It codes for CASSLQGATGELFF.

The CDR3 here is CASSVMGVSNQPQHF. CDR3 nucleotides: TGTGCCAGCAGTGTAATGGGTGTTAGCAATCAGCCCCAGCATTTT. This rearrangement joins TRBV6-1 to TRBJ1-5; D gene unclear. V lost 4 bases and J lost 0, with 10 bases in between. This CDR3 comprises 15 residues. The germline V gene encodes CDR1 MNHNS and CDR2 SASEGT.

The chain joins TRBV19 to TRBJ2-1; 14 bases map to TRBD2. The CDR3 totals 17 residues. CDR1 LNHDA and CDR2 SQIVND come from the germline V gene (reference sequence). V gave up 3 bases and J gave up 8 bases; unmatched junction bases: 9. The CDR3, as DNA: TGTGCCAGTAGTATCACCTCGGGGACTAGCGGGAGCGATGAGCAGTTCTTC. It specifies CASSITSGTSGSDEQFF. The full variable domain, in which reference TRBV19 and TRBJ2-1 provide the parts outside the CDR3, is DGGITQSPKYLFRKEGQNVTLSCEQNLNHDAMYWYRQDPGQGLRLIYYSQIVNDFQKGDIAEGYSVSREKKESFPLTVTSAQKNPTAFYLCASSITSGTSGSDEQFFGPGTRLTVL.

V usage is TRBV7-9 and J usage is TRBJ2-2; 7 nucleotides align to TRBD1. The CDR3 extends over 15 amino acids. Germline V gene sequence: CDR1 SEHNR, CDR2 FQNEAQ (reference sequence). After removal of 5 bases from V and 4 bases from J, the junction contained 7 bases not matched to a gene. CDR3 in amino acids: CASSPPNRGTGELFF. For the CDR3, the DNA is TGTGCCAGCAGCCCACCTAACAGGGGCACCGGGGAGCTGTTTTTT.

The chain is built from TRBV9 and TRBJ2-3; D is perhaps TRBD2 (6 bases). Germline CDR1 SGDLS, CDR2 YYNGEE. V gave up 4 bases and J gave up 8 bases, with 23 bases separating them. The CDR3 length is 16 residues. For the CDR3, the DNA is TGTGCCAGCAGCCCCCCGGGTGGTAGCGGACCAAGTACGCAGTATTTT. Residues: CASSPPGGSGPSTQYF.

The chain recombines TRBV27 with TRBJ2-1, with 12 bases matching TRBD2. The CDR3 spans 14 residues. The ends lost 6 bases at V and 8 bases at J; junction bases unmatched: 5. From germline, CDR1 is MNHEY and CDR2 SMNVEV (reference sequence). As DNA, the CDR3 is TGTGCCAGCAGATTGCTAGCGGGAGGGGATGAGCAGTTCTTC. It codes for CASRLLAGGDEQFF.

The chain combines TRBV7-9 with TRBJ2-7; D is uncertain. The germline CDR1 and CDR2 sequences are SEHNR and FQNEAQ (reference sequence). The ends were cut back, 5 bases at V and 3 bases at J, with 5 bases in the middle. The CDR3 is 11 amino acids. This chain's CDR3 is CASSRNYEQYF. DNA for the CDR3: TGTGCCAGCAGCCGTAACTACGAGCAGTACTTC.